This T cell receptor beta chain emerged from a study of blood T cell repertoires in COVID-19 (TCRdb year 2020). Background for the entire study: Samples from collaborators originated in the United States, Italy and Spain and spanned both the acute and convalescent phases of COVID-19. Subjects who had been exposed to COVID-19, were actively infected with it, or had recovered from it provided the deeply sampled blood TCRbeta repertoires that made up the dataset. Samples were obtained from the ongoing ImmuneRACE study (first 160 participants) and from 950 to 1,500 subjects provided by 6 global collaborators. The prospective study material was composed of cDNA or gDNA derived from T cells, B-cell-depleted T cells, or PBMCs. The sample metadata nearly always contained a de-identified subject ID, COVID-19 status, age in years and sex. HLA class I and class II types, where available, came from metadata supplied by the sample provider rather than from assay-based typing. The repertoires were released in a freely available public database intended as a resource for research on the immune response to SARS-CoV-2. The investigation overall reported the following: The amount of clinical and demographic metadata varied by source and participant and was provided uncurated.

Regarding this clone: Its antigen is not yet known. Per-nucleotide qualities are absent, and no much larger clonotype sits a single base away.

One collaborating source in Seattle enrolled patients during active infection and followed them longitudinally through the course of disease. The collaborating institutions used their own protocols to collect whole blood in K2EDTA tubes. For TCRbeta analysis, collaborators shipped samples in one of three forms: frozen whole blood, isolated PBMCs, or DNA extracted from either of those sample types. The immunoSEQ Assay, a bias-controlled multiplex PCR, was used to amplify TCRbeta CDR3 regions from genomic DNA. The authors' pipeline ran thus. Nucleated cell counts per sample were estimated from amplification of reference gene primers within the assay. To quantify the absolute abundance of each unique TCRbeta CDR3 rearrangement, sequence reads were collapsed and filtered. For each sample, productive Simpson clonality was calculated as the square root of Simpson's diversity index over productive rearrangements. As stored in TCRdb, this immuneACCESS dataset retains in-frame rearrangements with V and J assigned. A fraction of the clones does not appear; measured against another copy, unresolved V genes explain less than half of the discrepancy, and the remainder lacks a known reason. That table gives V, J and clone size, and the DNA gave D and trimming. The sample includes fewer than 350,000 clones, with around 88% observed a single time. Approximately 1.8% of the sample rests with the top ten.

Sequencing was carried out using peripheral blood. This TCR derives from a woman in her thirties with COVID-19, enrolled during active disease.

This receptor carries the CDR3 CASSYVGDTQYF. The DNA reads as follows: TGTGCCAGCAGTTACGTCGGAGATACGCAGTATTTT. The chain is made from TRBV6-5 and TRBJ2-3; the D gene cannot be named for sure. The CDR3 has 12 amino acids, counting the end cysteine and phenylalanine. The read is trimmed to its CDR3 DNA, 36 bases read in frame from base 1. The trim is 2 bases for V and 5 bases for J, with a gap of 5 bases between the germline ends. The germline V gene yields MNHEY for CDR1 and SVGAGI for CDR2.